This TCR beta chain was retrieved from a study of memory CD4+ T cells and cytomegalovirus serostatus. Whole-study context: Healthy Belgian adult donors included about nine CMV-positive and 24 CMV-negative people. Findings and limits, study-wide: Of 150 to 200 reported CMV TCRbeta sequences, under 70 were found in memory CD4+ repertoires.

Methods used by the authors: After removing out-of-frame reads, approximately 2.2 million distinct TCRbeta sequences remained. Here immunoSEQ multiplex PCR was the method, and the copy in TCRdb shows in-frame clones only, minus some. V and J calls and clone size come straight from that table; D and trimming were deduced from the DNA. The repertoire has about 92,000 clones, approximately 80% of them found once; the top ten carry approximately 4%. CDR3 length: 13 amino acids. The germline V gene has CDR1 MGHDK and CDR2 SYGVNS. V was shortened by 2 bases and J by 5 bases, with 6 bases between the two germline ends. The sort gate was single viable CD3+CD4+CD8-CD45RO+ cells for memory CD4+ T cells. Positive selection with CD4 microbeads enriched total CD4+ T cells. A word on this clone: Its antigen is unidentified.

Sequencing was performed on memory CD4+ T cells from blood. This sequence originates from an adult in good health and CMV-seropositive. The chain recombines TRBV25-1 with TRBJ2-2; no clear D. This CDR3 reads CASSEPNTGELFF. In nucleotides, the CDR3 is TGTGCCAGCAGTGAACCAAATACCGGGGAGCTGTTTTTT. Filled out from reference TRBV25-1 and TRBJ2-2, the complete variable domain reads EADIYQTPRYLVIGTGKKITLECSQTMGHDKMYWYQQDPGMELHLIHYSYGVNSTEKGDLSSESTVSRIRTEHFPLTLESARPSHTSQYLCASSEPNTGELFFGEGSRLTVL.